What follows are 23 T cell receptor beta chains derived from one specimen sequenced in a study of regulatory T cells in long-lasting Graves disease. Combining iRepertoire HTBI primers with Arm-PCR of CDR3 regions, the authors built TCR beta libraries. TCRdb re-called the multiplex PCR reads with MiXCR, one entry per CDR3 protein. Among more than 400,000 distinct CDR3 sequences listed, 15% to 20% were seen once. Time point given: newly diagnosed GD, antithyroid drugs for less than 3 months. Construction of the TCR library relied on RNA isolated from PBMCs. These same data were also listed under a study on T cells in Graves' hyperthyroidism and ophthalmopathy.

Sequencing was performed on peripheral blood mononuclear cells (PBMCs), taken at new diagnosis, from a patient treated with antithyroid drugs. These receptors all stem from a man between 40 and 49 years old with Graves disease.

The J gene is TRBJ2-2, the V gene TRBV29-1; 10 bases line up with TRBD1. Germline CDR1 reads SQVTM; CDR2 reads ANQGSEA. This CDR3 comprises 14 residues. The CDR3 DNA is TGCAGAACTGACAGGGGGCGAGTCTCGGGGGAGCTGTTTTTT. Its translation: CRTDRGRVSGELFF.

The CDR3 region is CSVEEGFYNEQFF. The CDR3 DNA follows: TGCAGCGTTGAGGAGGGGTTTTACAATGAGCAGTTCTTC. This sequence joins TRBV29-1 and TRBJ2-1, with TRBD2 as a possible D gene (6 bases). The V and J ends lost 3 bases and 4 bases respectively, with 10 bases between them. The CDR3 is made up of 13 amino acids. Germline V gene sequence: CDR1 SQVTM, CDR2 ANQGSEA.

This chain uses TRBV2 with TRBJ1-5, with D possibly matching TRBD1 (5 bases). CDR3 length equals 12 residues. Germline CDR1 SNHLY, CDR2 FYNNEI. Trimming stripped 8 bases from V and 6 bases from J, with 11 bases between. The DNA for the CDR3 is TGTGCCAGCGGCCCTCAGGGTCAGCCCCAGCATTTT. Translating it yields CASGPQGQPQHF.

This clonotype was found many times. V gene TRBV2 combines with J gene TRBJ2-3; perhaps TRBD2 as D (6 bases). The CDR3 has 15 residues. V lost 1 base and J 8 bases, leaving 16 bases between the germline ends. CDR1 SNHLY and CDR2 FYNNEI come from the germline V gene. CDR3 region: CASSEVGKAGSTQYF. In DNA, the CDR3 is TGTGCCAGCAGTGAAGTTGGGAAGGCGGGGAGTACGCAGTATTTT.

This clonotype was counted ten times or more. The V and J genes are TRBV2 and TRBJ1-4; D is ambiguous. The V end was cut by 3 bases, the J end by 0 bases, with 11 bases between. The germline V gene has CDR1 SNHLY and CDR2 FYNNEI. The CDR3 is 16 amino acids. CDR3 protein: CASSETLLATNEKLFF. In DNA, the CDR3 is TGTGCCAGCAGTGAGACCCTTTTAGCAACTAATGAAAAACTGTTTTTT.

This clonotype has only a few counts. The V and J genes are TRBV18 and TRBJ2-6, with D perhaps TRBD2 (6 bases). This CDR3 contains 16 residues. Germline CDR1 reads KGHSH; CDR2 reads LQKENI. With 8 bases removed from V and 0 bases from J, the gap between germline ends came to 14 bases. DNA of the CDR3: TGTGCCAGCGGCCCGCGGGGCTCCTCTGGGGCCAACGTCCTGACTTTC. As protein: CASGPRGSSGANVLTF. Using reference TRBV18 and TRBJ2-6 for the parts outside the CDR3, the full variable domain is NAGVMQNPRHLVRRRGQEARLRCSPMKGHSHVYWYRQLPEEGLKFMVYLQKENIIDESGMPKERFSAEFPKEGPSILRIQQVVRGDSAAYFCASGPRGSSGANVLTFGAGSRLTVL.

The chain is built from TRBV9 and TRBJ1-1; D unclear. CDR1 SGDLS and CDR2 YYNGEE come from the germline V gene. The CDR3 is 14 amino acids. V lost 3 bases to trimming and J lost 4 bases, with 13 bases between them. In nucleotides, the CDR3 is TGTGCCAGCAGCGAGTCGGACGAGGGCACTGAAGCTTTCTTT. This translates into CASSESDEGTEAFF.

This clonotype was found many times. The chain joins TRBV28 to TRBJ2-7, with 9 bases identical to TRBD2. The germline gives CDR1 MDHEN, CDR2 SYDVKM. The junction had 9 bases not matched to a gene; V was cut back by 6 bases and J by 0 bases. The CDR3 contains 16 residues. The DNA of the CDR3 is TGTGCCAGCAGGGGGTCTGGTAGCGGGGGCTCCTACGAGCAGTACTTC. Amino acids: CASRGSGSGGSYEQYF.

This clonotype was seen ten or more times. The J gene is TRBJ1-3, the V gene TRBV28, with D perhaps matching TRBD1 (5 bases). The CDR3 contains 14 residues. V was trimmed by 6 bases and J by 0 bases, leaving 9 bases between them. Looked up from germline, CDR1 is MDHEN and CDR2 is SYDVKM. Written as DNA, the CDR3 is TGTGCCAGCAGCGCTGGGGGCTCTGGAAACACCATATATTTT. Translated, it gives CASSAGGSGNTIYF.

This clonotype was seen ten or more times. The gene calls are TRBV7-2 and TRBJ2-1; D is possibly TRBD1 or TRBD2 (6 bases each). The CDR3 covers 18 residues. V was cut by 1 base and J by 8 bases, with 24 bases left in between. Per germline, CDR1 SGHTA and CDR2 FQGNSA. For the CDR3, the DNA is TGTGCCAGCAGCTTAGTTCGGAGGGGGAAAAGTTCGATCTATGAGCAGTTCTTC. Its protein product is CASSLVRRGKSSIYEQFF. Based on the CDR3 plus reference TRBV7-2 and TRBJ2-1, the full variable domain is GAGVSQSPSNKVTEKGKDVELRCDPISGHTALYWYRQSLGQGLEFLIYFQGNSAPDKSGLPSDRFSAERTGGSVSTLTIQRTQQEDSAVYLCASSLVRRGKSSIYEQFFGPGTRLTVL.

This clonotype came up many times. J is TRBJ2-5 and V is TRBV7-9; D unresolved. Trimming took 0 bases from V and 5 from J, leaving 13 bases between them. There are 15 residues in the CDR3. From germline, CDR1 is SEHNR and CDR2 FQNEAQ (reference sequence). The CDR3 nucleotides are TGTGCCAGCAGCTTAGCGCACGGATCCGGGGAGACCCAGTACTTC. It encodes CASSLAHGSGETQYF.

This clonotype was picked up many times. The V call is TRBV28, the J call TRBJ2-7; weak D call: TRBD2 (5 bases). The length of the CDR3 is 13 residues. Trimming removed 2 bases from V and 5 bases from J, with 10 bases in between. Germline lookup yields CDR1 MDHEN and CDR2 SYDVKM. The CDR3 sequence: CASSLLSGNEQYF. The CDR3 DNA is TGTGCCAGCAGTTTACTGTCGGGAAACGAGCAGTACTTC.

There are many counts of this clonotype. The V gene is TRBV12-3 or TRBV12-4, the J gene TRBJ2-1; TRBD2 matches at 12 bases. V was clipped by 6 bases and J by 6 bases; unmatched bases: 6. The CDR3 is 15 amino acids. The CDR3 sequence: CASSRGTSGPNEQFF. The CDR3 DNA is TGTGCCAGCAGCCGAGGGACTAGCGGGCCCAATGAGCAGTTCTTC.

Regarding this clonotype: A read error may be the cause here, since a much bigger clone is one base away. The V call is TRBV20-1, the J call TRBJ2-1; D is unresolved. The CDR3 contains 11 residues. Deletions cut 0 bases from V and 10 bases from J, with 7 bases between. CDR1 and CDR2 from the germline V gene are DFQATT and SNEGSKA (reference sequence). The CDR3 protein is CSAREGREQFF. DNA of the CDR3: TGCAGTGCTAGAGAAGGACGCGAGCAGTTCTTC.

This clonotype was detected ten times or more. This CDR3 is CASSLIDRGYDEQYF. CDR3 DNA: TGTGCCAGCAGCTTGATTGACAGGGGGTACGACGAGCAGTACTTC. The gene calls are TRBV7-9 and TRBJ2-7; 9 positions match TRBD1. CDR1 SEHNR and CDR2 FQNEAQ come from the germline V gene (reference sequence). CDR3 length: 15 amino acids. J gave up 5 bases and V 3 bases, and 8 bases lay outside the gene matches.

This clonotype was detected ten times or more. J is TRBJ2-1 and V is TRBV28; D gene uncertain. This CDR3 has 12 amino acids. V was cut by 8 bases and J by 0 bases, with 5 bases left in between. Germline-derived CDR1 and CDR2 are MDHEN and SYDVKM. As DNA, the CDR3 is TGTGCCAGCCGAAGCTCCTACAATGAGCAGTTCTTC. It encodes CASRSSYNEQFF.

As to this clonotype: This clone may be a read error of a much larger clone one base away. The chain links TRBV3-1 to TRBJ2-1; the D gene is possibly TRBD2 (7 bases). This CDR3 spans 14 amino acids. Germline-derived CDR1 and CDR2 are LGHDT and YNNKEL (reference sequence). In nucleotides, the CDR3 is TGTGCCAGCGAGGGGGGGAAAAGCTACAATGAGCTGTTCTTC. The encoded protein is CASEGGKSYNELFF.

The V call is TRBV19, the J call TRBJ1-1; 10 nucleotides line up with TRBD1. Germline V gene sequence: CDR1 LNHDA, CDR2 SQIVND (reference sequence). V lost 3 bases to trimming and J lost 4 bases; unmatched junction nucleotides: 8. The CDR3 length is 16 residues. CDR3 DNA sequence: TGTGCCAGTAGTATTAGACAGGGGGCATCGGGCACTGAAGCTTTCTTT. It specifies CASSIRQGASGTEAFF.

V and J are TRBV9 and TRBJ2-3; 7 nucleotides align to TRBD2. J lost 10 bases, V lost 0 bases, and 8 bases had no gene match. CDR3 size: 14 residues. Germline CDR1 reads SGDLS; CDR2 reads YYNGEE. This chain's CDR3 is CASSVGDPRESQYF. The CDR3 DNA reads TGTGCCAGCAGCGTAGGGGACCCGCGGGAGTCGCAGTATTTT.

This clonotype was seen a handful of times. This chain joins TRBV20-1 and TRBJ2-2; tentatively, D is TRBD2 (6 bases). Trimming took 4 bases from V and 7 from J, leaving 16 bases between them. Germline V gene sequence: CDR1 DFQATT, CDR2 SNEGSKA (reference sequence). This CDR3 has 14 residues. The CDR3 sequence is CSATGPIGGGELFF. The CDR3 region has the DNA TGCAGTGCTACCGGCCCTATCGGGGGCGGGGAGCTGTTTTTT.

The chain uses TRBV7-2 and TRBJ2-2; D might be TRBD2 (5 bases). This CDR3 has 15 residues. CDR1 is SGHTA, CDR2 FQGNSA, per germline. V lost 3 bases and J 1 base, leaving 9 bases between the germline ends. For the CDR3, the DNA is TGTGCCAGCAGCTTGTTCACTAGGAACACCGGGGAGCTGTTTTTT. Protein sequence: CASSLFTRNTGELFF.

This sequence joins TRBV6-9 and TRBJ1-1; no firm D call. The germline CDR1 and CDR2 sequences are MNHGY and SVAAGI. V dropped 3 bases and J dropped 3 bases, with 8 bases sitting between them. This CDR3 is built from 13 residues. In DNA form, the CDR3 reads TGTGCCAGCAGTTACGAGATGGACACTGAAGCTTTCTTT. It translates to CASSYEMDTEAFF.

The chain employs TRBV28 and TRBJ2-5, with D perhaps TRBD1 or TRBD2 (5 bases each). CDR3 length equals 17 residues. Germline V gene data show CDR1 as MDHEN and CDR2 as SYDVKM. V gave up 6 bases and J gave up 0 bases, with 20 bases separating them. The CDR3 DNA is TGTGCCAGCAGCCCCGGCCCGGGACGGAAGTACCAAGAGACCCAGTACTTC. Amino acid sequence: CASSPGPGRKYQETQYF.